This T cell receptor (beta chain) was obtained from a study of blood T cell repertoires in COVID-19. Sequenced by immunoSEQ multiplex PCR; TCRdb stores in-frame clones only, minus some. The top ten clones hold about 16% of a sample with 65,000 or so clones, roughly four fifths of them seen once. Germline V CDR1 and CDR2: SGHAT, FQNNGV. Trimming took 1 base from V and 4 from J; bases not matched to a gene: 2. This CDR3 is 15 amino acids long. V is TRBV11-2 and J is TRBJ2-7; 12 bases are a match to TRBD1. The sequence came from a man older than 75 with acute or convalescent COVID-19. Material for sequencing was peripheral blood. The CDR3 is CASSLGDRGQYEQYF. Written as DNA, the CDR3 is TGTGCCAGCAGCTTAGGGGACAGGGGGCAGTACGAGCAGTACTTC. Variable domain in full (rest from reference TRBV11-2 and TRBJ2-7): EAGVAQSPRYKIIEKRQSVAFWCNPISGHATLYWYQQILGQGPKLLIQFQNNGVVDDSQLPKDRFSAERLKGVDSTLKIQPAKLEDSAVYLCASSLGDRGQYEQYFGPGTRLTVT.